This T cell receptor beta chain came from a study of CD4+ T cells in melanoma. Produced via immunoSEQ multiplex PCR; TCRdb's table is partial and in-frame only. Here the sample spans about 9,800 clones, roughly two thirds being singletons. Germline CDR1 and CDR2: KGHSY and FQNENV. With 4 bases clipped from V and 0 bases from J, the junction kept 10 bases outside the gene matches. There are 17 residues in the CDR3. This clone was recorded a few times. The TCR sequence derives from a human donor with melanoma. The chain couples TRBV16 to TRBJ1-2, with 8 bases aligning to TRBD1. The sample comprised cells from a culture (not recorded whether cultured in vitro). The CDR3 spells CASSRARGTGTNYGYTF. The CDR3 DNA sequence: TGTGCCAGCAGCCGAGCTAGGGGGACAGGCACTAACTATGGCTACACCTTC.